The 23 T cell receptor beta chains below all came from one sample that was sequenced in a study of vaccination and CD4 T cells after COVID-19. Stated time point: late sampling 161 to 241 days after vaccination in a few convalescent patients. A single record per CDR3 protein comes from TCRdb applying MiXCR to the PCR reads. The data hold about 36,000 distinct CDR3 sequences, with about 35% observed a single time. Sample: CD4+ T cells from blood, taken about 7 months after SARS-CoV-2 vaccination. The receptors come from a human donor who had recovered from COVID-19.

This clonotype was counted only a few times. The rearrangement joins TRBV20-1 to TRBJ1-5; tentatively, D is TRBD1 (5 bases). The CDR3 is 14 amino acids. V was trimmed by 5 bases and J by 4 bases, leaving 15 bases between them. In germline, CDR1 is DFQATT, CDR2 SNEGSKA (reference sequence). CDR3 DNA sequence: TGCAGTGCTTGGGTTCGAGGGGAAAATCAGCCCCAGCATTTT. It is translated as CSAWVRGENQPQHF.

This sequence joins TRBV15 and TRBJ2-4, with a possible D match to TRBD2 (6 bases). CDR1 is LNHNV, CDR2 YYDKDF, per germline (reference sequence). This CDR3 comprises 17 residues. V lost 0 bases and J 0 bases, leaving 12 bases between the germline ends. CDR3 nucleotide sequence: TGTGCCACCAGCAGAGATTACGGGGGACTAGCCAAAAACATTCAGTACTTC. As protein: CATSRDYGGLAKNIQYF.

The chain recombines TRBV28 with TRBJ2-7; D possibly corresponds to TRBD1 (6 bases). The length of the CDR3 is 13 residues. V dropped 8 bases and J dropped 0 bases, with 11 bases sitting between them. Germline V gene lookup returns CDR1 MDHEN and CDR2 SYDVKM. CDR3: CASRTALSYEQYF. CDR3 bases: TGTGCCAGCCGGACAGCGCTCTCCTACGAGCAGTACTTC.

This clonotype was observed a few times. Its ends do not fully match the called genes, so a read error is possible. This rearrangement joins TRBV7-9 to TRBJ1-1; the match to TRBD1 covers 7 bases. The CDR3 has 15 amino acids. Germline V CDR1 and CDR2: SEHNR, FQNEAQ (reference sequence). The CDR3 spells CASSSSGGVPTGAFF. CDR3 bases: TGTGCCAGCAGCTCCTCAGGGGGGGTCCCCACTGGAGCTTTCTTT.

The rearrangement uses TRBV19 and TRBJ2-1, with D maybe TRBD2 (5 bases). Trimming stripped 3 bases from V and 3 bases from J, with 12 bases between. Germline-derived CDR1 and CDR2 are LNHDA and SQIVND (reference sequence). The CDR3 is 15 amino acids. The chain's CDR3 is CASSIAASSYNEQFF. The CDR3 nucleotides read TGTGCCAGTAGTATCGCGGCTAGCAGCTACAATGAGCAGTTCTTC.

The J gene is TRBJ2-7, the V gene TRBV5-5; the D is unclear. The CDR3 extends over 14 amino acids. The V end was cut by 5 bases, the J end by 2 bases, with 14 bases between. The germline gives CDR1 SGHKS, CDR2 YYEKEE (reference sequence). CDR3 region: CASRTHPGPYEQYF. CDR3 bases: TGTGCCAGCAGAACGCATCCCGGGCCCTACGAGCAGTACTTC.

In its sample, this clonotype was seen a few times. CDR3 region: CSANGLAEETQYF. CDR3 DNA: TGCAGTGCGAATGGACTAGCGGAAGAGACCCAGTACTTC. V gene TRBV20-1 combines with J gene TRBJ2-5; 10 nucleotides line up with TRBD2. V shed 6 bases and J 3 bases; nucleotides not matched to a gene: 4. This CDR3 contains 13 residues. Germline assignment: CDR1 DFQATT and CDR2 SNEGSKA (reference sequence).

The V and J genes are TRBV20-1 and TRBJ2-1, with D possibly matching TRBD2 (5 bases). CDR1 DFQATT and CDR2 SNEGSKA come from the germline V gene (reference sequence). The V end was cut by 3 bases, the J end by 5 bases, with 14 bases between. CDR3 length equals 14 residues. Here the CDR3 reads CSASHAGKNNEQFF. In DNA form, the CDR3 reads TGCAGTGCTAGTCATGCCGGGAAGAACAATGAGCAGTTCTTC.

V and J are TRBV24-1 and TRBJ2-7, with 8 nucleotides matching TRBD1. Trimming at V came to 3 bases and at J to 5 bases, leaving 8 bases not matched to a gene. The CDR3 length is 15 residues. CDR1 is KGHDR and CDR2 is SFDVKD in the germline V gene. The CDR3 is CATSDPGGAGDEQYF. Written as DNA, the CDR3 is TGTGCCACCAGTGATCCAGGGGGCGCGGGCGACGAGCAGTACTTC.

The chain recombines TRBV19 with TRBJ2-3; 7 bases match TRBD2. The CDR3 runs 15 residues. CDR1 and CDR2 from the germline V gene are LNHDA and SQIVND (reference sequence). Germline trimming cut 3 bases from V and 6 bases from J; bases unmatched to any gene: 9. In DNA, the CDR3 is TGTGCCAGTAGTATCGAGCGGGGTACTCGGGATACGCAGTATTTT. It translates to CASSIERGTRDTQYF.

This clonotype was seen more than once but under ten times. The chain combines TRBV20-1 with TRBJ2-1, with 8 bases identical to TRBD2. This CDR3 comprises 15 residues. Looked up from germline, CDR1 is DFQATT and CDR2 is SNEGSKA (reference sequence). V gave up 0 bases and J gave up 5 bases; unmatched junction bases: 6. The CDR3 nucleotides read TGCAGTGCTAGAGATTTGGGACTAGACAACAATGAGCAGTTCTTC. Its translation is CSARDLGLDNNEQFF.

This clonotype was counted between two and nine times. J is TRBJ1-1 and V is TRBV19, with TRBD1 matching 9 bases. Germline V gives CDR1 LNHDA, CDR2 SQIVND (reference sequence). The V and J ends lost 9 bases and 1 base, in that order; junction bases with no gene match: 6. This CDR3 contains 14 residues. CDR3 residues: CASGTGWTNTEAFF. As DNA, the CDR3 is TGTGCCAGCGGGACAGGGTGGACGAACACTGAAGCTTTCTTT.

This sequence joins TRBV28 and TRBJ1-1, with 7 bases fitting TRBD1. With V trimmed by 5 bases and J by 3 bases, 6 bases remained unmatched. The CDR3 spans 14 residues. Germline loops: CDR1 MDHEN, CDR2 SYDVKM. CDR3 DNA sequence: TGTGCCAGCAGTCCGGACAGGCCTCACACTGAAGCTTTCTTT. Its protein product is CASSPDRPHTEAFF.

This clonotype was picked up a small number of times. This chain joins TRBV6-2 or TRBV6-3 and TRBJ1-5; D gene unclear. The germline gives CDR1 MNHEY, CDR2 SVGEGT. The CDR3 spans 15 residues. Trimming removed 6 bases at V and 5 bases at J, with 17 bases between. CDR3 loop: CASRGERAAHQPQHF. CDR3 nucleotides: TGTGCCAGCAGAGGCGAGAGGGCCGCACATCAGCCCCAGCATTTT.

V gene TRBV10-3 combines with J gene TRBJ2-1; the D gene is possibly TRBD2 (6 bases). V was cut by 0 bases and J by 9 bases, with 12 bases left in between. Germline CDR1 reads ENHRY; CDR2 reads SYGVKD. CDR3 size: 14 residues. The CDR3, as DNA: TGTGCCATCAGTGAGTCTGGGAGGAGTTTTGAGCAGTTCTTC. The encoded protein is CAISESGRSFEQFF.

The V and J genes are TRBV6-5 and TRBJ2-5; no firm D call. The CDR3 spans 12 residues. CDR1 and CDR2 from the germline V gene are MNHEY and SVGAGI. Trimming pared 2 bases from V and 5 bases from J, leaving 6 bases between. This chain's CDR3 is CASSYNGETQYF. For the CDR3, the DNA is TGTGCCAGCAGTTACAATGGTGAGACCCAGTACTTC.

The CDR3 reads CATSSNSGRAYNEQFF. The DNA for the CDR3 is TGTGCCACCAGCAGCAATAGCGGGAGGGCCTACAATGAGCAGTTCTTC. The genes are TRBV15 and TRBJ2-1; 11 bases are shared with TRBD2. After removal of 3 bases from V and 2 bases from J, the junction contained 3 bases not matched to a gene. CDR3 size: 16 residues. Germline CDR1 reads LNHNV; CDR2 reads YYDKDF (reference sequence).

The chain has TRBV7-8 and TRBJ2-7; D gene unclear. This CDR3 has 13 residues. V shed 1 base and J shed 3 bases, with 7 bases lying between them. Germline values: CDR1 SGHVS, CDR2 FQNEAQ. The CDR3 sequence: CASSLGLNYEQYF. CDR3 sequence (DNA): TGTGCCAGCAGCTTAGGGCTTAACTACGAGCAGTACTTC.

In this sample, this clonotype turned up once. The rearrangement uses TRBV10-3 and TRBJ2-3; 8 positions match TRBD2. The CDR3 covers 15 residues. Unmatched junction bases numbered 15, after V lost 11 bases and J lost 5 bases. Per germline, CDR1 ENHRY and CDR2 SYGVKD. CDR3 sequence reads: CAAAGGVNFGDTQYF. CDR3 sequence (DNA): TGTGCCGCGGCGGGGGGCGTGAATTTTGGAGATACGCAGTATTTT.

The J gene is TRBJ2-5, the V gene TRBV20-1, with 7 bases fitting TRBD2. CDR1 and CDR2 from the germline V gene are DFQATT and SNEGSKA (reference sequence). The CDR3 runs to 15 residues. V gave up 0 bases and J gave up 5 bases; unmatched junction bases: 9. CDR3 protein: CSARDQRDAWETQYF. The CDR3 bases are TGCAGTGCTAGAGATCAGCGGGACGCGTGGGAGACCCAGTACTTC.

The chain links TRBV19 to TRBJ2-5; the match to TRBD2 covers 12 bases. The ends lost 3 bases at V and 2 bases at J; junction bases unmatched: 10. CDR1 and CDR2 (germline): LNHDA, SQIVND (reference sequence). The CDR3 has 18 amino acids. The CDR3 here is CASSMTSGRDITQETQYF. The CDR3 DNA reads as TGTGCCAGTAGTATGACTAGCGGGAGAGACATCACACAAGAGACCCAGTACTTC. The variable domain in full, completed from reference TRBV19 and TRBJ2-5, reads DGGITQSPKYLFRKEGQNVTLSCEQNLNHDAMYWYRQDPGQGLRLIYYSQIVNDFQKGDIAEGYSVSREKKESFPLTVTSAQKNPTAFYLCASSMTSGRDITQETQYFGPGTRLLVL.

V gene TRBV11-3 combines with J gene TRBJ2-1; TRBD1 might be the D (5 bases). The ends were cut back, 3 bases at V and 5 bases at J, with 8 bases in the middle. This CDR3 has 13 residues. Germline CDR1 is SGHNT and CDR2 is YENEEA. The CDR3 here is CASSFHRNNEQFF. DNA for the CDR3: TGTGCCAGCAGCTTCCACAGGAACAATGAGCAGTTCTTC.

The chain employs TRBV19 and TRBJ1-1; D is possibly TRBD1 (6 bases). V was clipped by 5 bases and J by 7 bases, with 17 bases between them. The CDR3 has 14 amino acids. CDR1 is LNHDA and CDR2 is SQIVND in the germline V gene (reference sequence). The CDR3, as DNA: TGTGCCAGTAGTGCTCGGACAGAGTCGTTTGAAGCTTTCTTT. Protein sequence: CASSARTESFEAFF. Full variable domain (remainder filled in from reference TRBV19 and TRBJ1-1): DGGITQSPKYLFRKEGQNVTLSCEQNLNHDAMYWYRQDPGQGLRLIYYSQIVNDFQKGDIAEGYSVSREKKESFPLTVTSAQKNPTAFYLCASSARTESFEAFFGQGTRLTVV.